The rows below give T cell receptor beta chains drawn from one sample of a study of T cells after yellow fever vaccination. One entry per CDR3 protein, called by TCRdb with MiXCR from the 5' RACE reads. The sample gives about 150,000 distinct CDR3 sequences, less than 8.5% of which show up once; more than 0.6% is in the top ten. The sample was CD4+ T cells sorted from PBMCs, taken 10 days after the yellow fever booster vaccination. The receptors come from a man aged 30 to 45 who received the YFV17D yellow fever vaccine. Both conserved end residues are part of each CDR3. D genes are given only for firm matches. Only part of the rows carry a size: once, few, many, or a class if the clone is expanded.

v_call	d_call	j_call	clone_size	cdr3_nt	cdr3_aa
TRBV5-1	TRBD1	TRBJ1-1	-	TGCGCCAGCAGCTCCGGGGTACAGGGGGCCACTGAAGCTTTCTTT	CASSSGVQGATEAFF
TRBV4-1	-	TRBJ2-7	many	TGCGCCAGCAGCCAAGATGGAAGGGCCTACGAGCAGTACTTC	CASSQDGRAYEQYF
TRBV11-2	TRBD1	TRBJ2-1	many	TGTGCCAGCAGCCCAACGGACAGGGGGCACTACAATGAGCAGTTCTTC	CASSPTDRGHYNEQFF
TRBV9	-	TRBJ2-6	many	TGTGCCAGCAGCGTAGTGGGTGCCCGATCTGGGGCCAACGTCCTGACTTTC	CASSVVGARSGANVLTF
TRBV11-2	-	TRBJ2-5	many	TGTGCCAGCAGCCCAATTTTAGGGACGGAGACCCAGTACTTC	CASSPILGTETQYF
TRBV29-1	-	TRBJ2-7	-	TGCAGCGTTAGGGCGGGGAGCTCCTACGAGCAGTACTTC	CSVRAGSSYEQYF
TRBV20-1	-	TRBJ2-1	-	TGCAGTACTAGAGATCCGTGGTTCTTC	CSTRDPWFF
TRBV18	-	TRBJ2-1	many	TGTGCCAGCTCACGCTACGATGAGCAGTTCTTC	CASSRYDEQFF
TRBV20-1	-	TRBJ2-7	-	TGCAGTGCTGCAAAGGGGGGTAACTCCTACGAGCAGTACTTC	CSAAKGGNSYEQYF
TRBV7-6	-	TRBJ2-3	many	TGTGCCAGCAGCTTATCCTCAATGAGCACAGATACGCAGTATTTT	CASSLSSMSTDTQYF
TRBV12-3/TRBV12-4	-	TRBJ2-7	many	TGTGCCAGCACGGCGGGCGGCGGAACCTACGAGCAGTACTTC	CASTAGGGTYEQYF
TRBV20-1	TRBD1	TRBJ1-2	-	TGCAGTGCTAGAAAGGGGGCACGATATGGCTACACCTTC	CSARKGARYGYTF
TRBV4-3	-	TRBJ1-6	many	TGCGCCAGCAGCCAAGATCGTTCTCGCAGCCTTAATTCACCCCTCCACTTT	CASSQDRSRSLNSPLHF
TRBV5-1	TRBD2	TRBJ2-5	many	TGCGCCAGCAGTCGGGGGGTACAGGAGACCCAGTACTTC	CASSRGVQETQYF
TRBV2	-	TRBJ1-1	many	TGTGCCAGCACGTACAGGGAGAACACTGAAGCTTTCTTT	CASTYRENTEAFF
TRBV12-3/TRBV12-4	-	TRBJ2-7	many	TGTGCCAGCAGTTTCTCCCAGGGGTTCCTCTCCTACGAGCAGTACTTC	CASSFSQGFLSYEQYF
TRBV3-1	-	TRBJ2-1	many	TGTGCCAGCAGCCAGTCCGGGACCCCCTCCTACAATGAGCAGTTCTTC	CASSQSGTPSYNEQFF
TRBV7-2	TRBD1	TRBJ2-7	many	TGTGCCAGCTCGGGACAGGCGCGGGGCGAGCAGTACTTC	CASSGQARGEQYF
TRBV18	-	TRBJ1-1	many	TGTGCCAGCTCACGCGGACAGATGAACACTGAAGCTTTCTTT	CASSRGQMNTEAFF
TRBV29-1	TRBD1	TRBJ2-2	many	TGCAGCGTGGTGGGACAGGTAGTCGGGGAGCTGTTTTTT	CSVVGQVVGELFF
TRBV5-1	TRBD2	TRBJ2-1	many	TGCGCCAGTTTTCCGGGACTAGCGGGAGGGCCCCGGAGCTCCTACAATGAGCAGTTCTTC	CASFPGLAGGPRSSYNEQFF
TRBV7-9	TRBD1	TRBJ2-7	many	TGTGCCAGCAGCTTACCCCGGGACAGGCTCTACGAGCAGTACTTC	CASSLPRDRLYEQYF
TRBV12-3/TRBV12-4	TRBD2	TRBJ2-1	many	TGTGCCAGCATTTTAGCGGGAGTGGGCAATGAGCAGTTCTTC	CASILAGVGNEQFF
TRBV5-4	-	TRBJ2-3	many	TGTGCCAGCAGCGTCGCTTCAGGGGTCGGGACAGATACGCAGTATTTT	CASSVASGVGTDTQYF
TRBV7-2	TRBD2	TRBJ2-2	many	TGTGCCAGCAGCTGGGGACTAGCAACCGGGGAGCTGTTTTTT	CASSWGLATGELFF
TRBV12-3/TRBV12-4	-	TRBJ2-2	many	TGTGCCAGCAGGGGTTATGCCGGCGGGGAGCTGTTTTTT	CASRGYAGGELFF
TRBV7-2	-	TRBJ2-3	many	TGTGCCAGCAGCTTAGGACGGGACTCTATCACAGATACGCAGTATTTT	CASSLGRDSITDTQYF
TRBV19	-	TRBJ1-5	many	TGTGCCAGTAGTATAGAGGGAGGGTATAGCAATCAGCCCCAGCATTTT	CASSIEGGYSNQPQHF
TRBV29-1	-	TRBJ2-1	many	TGCAGCGTTAGACCTAGACTGAGCAACAATGAGCAGTTCTTC	CSVRPRLSNNEQFF
TRBV27	TRBD2	TRBJ2-7	many	TGTGCCAGCAGTCGGTGGACTAGCGGGAGTGGGGAGCAGTACTTC	CASSRWTSGSGEQYF
TRBV21-1	-	TRBJ2-5	many	TGTGCCAGCAGCAAAAGGGCAGGGAAGGAGACCCAGTACTTC	CASSKRAGKETQYF
TRBV5-8	TRBD1	TRBJ1-6	-	TGTGCCAGCAGCCTGGGACAGGGGATCTCATATTCACCCCTCCACTTT	CASSLGQGISYSPLHF
TRBV10-3	-	TRBJ2-1	many	TGTGCCATCAGTGTTCTCCGGGAAGAGCAGTTCTTC	CAISVLREEQFF
TRBV20-1	-	TRBJ1-1	-	TGCAGTGTTAGGTCGGCGGACACTGAAGCTTTCTTT	CSVRSADTEAFF
TRBV4-1	-	TRBJ1-2	few	TGCGCCAGCAGCCATCCGAGGGGGATTGGCTACACCTTC	CASSHPRGIGYTF
TRBV20-1	TRBD2	TRBJ2-7	many	TGCAGTGCTAATCGGTTTAGCGGGGCGGGCGAGCAGTACTTC	CSANRFSGAGEQYF
TRBV18	-	TRBJ2-5	-	TGTGCCAGCTCACAAAACGGGGGAGAGACCCAGTACTTC	CASSQNGGETQYF
TRBV7-7	TRBD1	TRBJ2-7	many	TGTGCTAGCAGCCCCGGGACAGGTTCCTACGAGCAGTACTTC	CASSPGTGSYEQYF
TRBV5-1	-	TRBJ2-7	many	TGCGCCAGCAGCTTCTCAGGGGCCTTCTCCTACGAGCAGTACTTC	CASSFSGAFSYEQYF
TRBV10-3	-	TRBJ2-3	many	TGTGCCATCAGTGATCAGCGGTCCACAGATACGCAGTATTTT	CAISDQRSTDTQYF
TRBV19	-	TRBJ2-3	many	TGTGCCAGTAGGACTACTCCCACAGATACGCAGTATTTT	CASRTTPTDTQYF